This entry describes one T cell receptor (beta chain). Its matching antigen is unknown. These data are taken from a study of shared clonotypes between healthy human individuals. Study-level background: CD8 memory received one plate per donor, CD8 naive two, CD4 memory three and CD4 naive three. Study-level points and caveats: Naive CD4 clonotype sharing across a handful of donors was approximately 5%. Naive subsets usually exceeded memory subsets in estimated richness. Non-shared clonotypes displayed generation probabilities falling below those of clonotypes present in all four donors.

The protocol was immunoSEQ multiplex PCR, while the TCRdb copy is restricted to in-frame clones and leaves out a portion. In the table there are 1 million to 1.2 million clones, 60% to 85% of which are singletons. Trimming removed 3 bases from V and 6 bases from J, with 15 bases in between. Germline CDR1 and CDR2: KGHSH and LQKENI. The CDR3 has 14 amino acids. The J gene is TRBJ2-7, the V gene TRBV18; D not certain. Sequencing was done on a sample of memory CD4+ T cells from PBMCs. Subset noted: CD45RA-negative fraction. The sequence was collected from a man aged 18 to 30 in good health. Some clones in this sample may be carry-over from other donors' samples. CDR3 amino acids: CASSPSGGHSEQYF. The CDR3 nucleotides are TGTGCCAGCTCACCCTCCGGTGGGCATTCCGAGCAGTACTTC.